A selection of T cell receptor beta chains follows, all from one sample in a study of T cell responses to AZD1222 COVID-19 vaccine. Measured with immunoSEQ multiplex PCR; TCRdb has only the in-frame clones, and not every one. Found here are roughly 130,000 clones, around nine tenths of them singletons; the top ten hold approximately 3%. The source material was peripheral blood, sampled on day 0 of AZD1222 vaccination. The receptors were sampled from an adult in good health. Each CDR3 is given with its conserved first and last residue. A D gene is named only where the DNA matches it firmly. Rows may omit the clone size; those that give it use once, few, many or a size class.

TRBV5-1,NA,TRBJ2-7,NA,CASSLPLGYEQYF,TGCGCCAGCAGCTTACCCCTGGGCTACGAGCAGTACTTC
TRBV6-4,NA,TRBJ2-1,TRBD1,CASSPGTDHNEQFF,TGTGCCAGCAGCCCAGGGACAGACCACAATGAGCAGTTCTTC
TRBV27,NA,TRBJ2-7,NA,CASSLSSGNGLEQYF,TGTGCCAGCAGTTTATCATCCGGGAACGGCCTCGAGCAGTACTTC
TRBV27,NA,TRBJ1-1,TRBD1,CASSLQTGSTEAFF,TGTGCCAGCAGTCTTCAGACAGGGAGCACTGAAGCTTTCTTT
TRBV5-4,once,TRBJ1-2,TRBD1,CASSRGQNYGYTF,TGTGCCAGCAGCCGGGGACAGAACTATGGCTACACCTTC
TRBV2,NA,TRBJ2-1,TRBD2,CATLNREGNHNEQFF,TGTGCCACCTTAAACCGGGAGGGAAATCACAATGAGCAGTTCTTC
TRBV5-1,NA,TRBJ1-2,NA,CASSLPAPGYGYTF,TGCGCCAGCAGCTTGCCGGCCCCTGGGTATGGCTACACCTTC
TRBV5-4,NA,TRBJ1-1,TRBD1,CASSLNRGRGGTEAFF,TGTGCCAGCAGCTTAAACAGGGGTAGAGGTGGCACTGAAGCTTTCTTT
TRBV7-9,NA,TRBJ2-7,NA,CASSRIGPEGYEQYF,TGTGCCAGCAGCCGTATCGGGCCGGAGGGATACGAGCAGTACTTC
TRBV7-9,NA,TRBJ2-1,NA,CASSPRGSSYNEQFF,TGTGCCAGCAGCCCAAGGGGAAGCTCCTACAATGAGCAGTTCTTC
TRBV9,NA,TRBJ2-1,NA,CASSVEVSGNEQFF,TGTGCCAGCAGCGTAGAGGTTTCGGGAAATGAGCAGTTCTTC
TRBV18,NA,TRBJ1-2,NA,CASSPRDWDYGYTF,TGTGCCAGCTCACCCCGGGACTGGGATTATGGCTACACCTTC